The source of this TCR beta chain is a study of shared clonotypes between healthy human individuals. The overall study: Three plates each covered CD4 naive and memory; CD8 naive two, CD8 memory one. Points from the study as a whole: Larger estimated richness was generally seen in naive subsets than in memory subsets. A small donor pool kept down the genetic and exposure-history diversity that was represented. Rarefaction gave evidence that sorted-subset sequencing remained incomplete despite large depth.

Comment on this clone: Its antigen remains unknown.

CD45RO-negative CD8 cells positively selected for CCR7 made up the naive population, which excluded terminally differentiated effector memory CD45RA+ cells. Germline lookup yields CDR1 SGHTA and CDR2 FQGTGA. V lost 6 bases, J lost 1 base, and 11 bases lay in between. The CDR3 length is 14 residues. Method: immunoSEQ multiplex PCR; TCRdb's copy keeps in-frame clones and lacks some. The data show about 2.1 million clones, just over 90% seen once. V gene TRBV7-3 combines with J gene TRBJ2-3; no firm D call. Sequenced material: naive CD8+ T cells from PBMCs. This receptor was taken from a man younger than 30 in good health. Some clones in this sample may be carry-over from other donors' samples. The CDR3 loop is CASSRFSGTDTQYF. The CDR3 nucleotides are TGTGCCAGCAGTAGATTCTCCGGCACAGATACGCAGTATTTT.